Following are 23 T cell receptor beta chains from one sample sequenced in a study of post-analysis software for immune sequencing data. Study findings and constraints: Relative to controls, patients had a handful of TRBV segments at higher frequency, with TRBV5-6, TRBV5-1 and TRBV20-1 among these.

Presence of unique molecular identifiers characterized the TCR beta cDNA libraries. TCRdb itself ran the PCR reads through MiXCR, one entry per CDR3 protein. Of approximately 160,000 distinct CDR3 sequences in the sample, 30% were seen once. These TCRs are of unknown antigen specificity. The sequencing input was blood. The receptors originated from a girl aged 5 to 17 with multiple sclerosis.

This clonotype was picked up a small number of times. The CDR3 loop reads CASSERVKGRRNEQYF. CDR3 in DNA: TGTGCCAGCAGTGAAAGGGTCAAGGGGAGGAGGAATGAGCAGTACTTC. This chain links TRBV25-1 with TRBJ2-7, with TRBD2 as a possible D gene (6 bases). From germline, CDR1 is MGHDK and CDR2 SYGVNS. This CDR3 comprises 16 residues. The V gene lost 2 bases and the J gene lost 7 bases, with 21 bases spanning the gap.

This chain links TRBV5-1 with TRBJ2-1; TRBD2 aligns across 7 bases. The CDR3 runs 13 residues. Germline CDR1 reads SGHRS; CDR2 reads YFSETQ. V was clipped by 10 bases and J by 9 bases; unmatched bases: 13. The CDR3 DNA reads TGCGCCGGCGTGGGCGGGGGACTCCCTGAGCAGTTCTTC. It codes for CAGVGGGLPEQFF.

This clonotype was observed a few times. The chain has TRBV30 and TRBJ2-7; D uncertain. From germline, CDR1 is GTSNPN and CDR2 SVGIG (reference sequence). CDR3 size: 13 residues. DNA of the CDR3: TGTGCTTCCTGGTGGACCCACAGCTACGAGCAGTACTTC. This encodes CASWWTHSYEQYF.

In its sample, this clonotype was seen a few times. The chain links TRBV14 to TRBJ2-7, with D perhaps matching TRBD1 (5 bases). Germline CDR1 SGHDN, CDR2 FVKESK. This CDR3 contains 15 residues. Trimming cost V 4 bases and J 0 bases, with 13 bases left between them. CDR3: CASSPDRVNSYEQYF. The CDR3, as DNA: TGTGCCAGCAGCCCTGACAGAGTAAACTCCTACGAGCAGTACTTC.

This chain joins TRBV12-3 or TRBV12-4 and TRBJ2-5; 13 nucleotides align to TRBD2. CDR3 length: 15 residues. The J segment lost 5 bases and the V segment lost 6 bases, leaving 6 bases of the junction unmatched. Written as DNA, the CDR3 is TGTGCCAGCAGGTCACTAGCGGGGGGGAGTGAGACCCAGTACTTC. Its protein product is CASRSLAGGSETQYF.

This rearrangement joins TRBV20-1 to TRBJ1-2, with unresolved D. CDR1 and CDR2 from the germline V gene are DFQATT and SNEGSKA (reference sequence). This CDR3 has 12 residues. V lost 0 bases, J lost 6 bases, and 8 bases lay in between. CDR3 coding DNA: TGCAGTGCTAGAGATCAATTGGATGGCTACACCTTC. Its protein is CSARDQLDGYTF.

In this sample, this clonotype turned up many times. The chain has TRBV11-2 and TRBJ1-2; 8 bases are shared with TRBD1. The V gene's germline CDR1 is SGHAT and CDR2 FQNNGV. The CDR3 runs 16 residues. J gave up 5 bases and V 5 bases, and 13 bases lay outside the gene matches. CDR3 sequence: CASSGADRAESYGYTF. The DNA of the CDR3 is TGTGCCAGCAGCGGGGCGGACAGGGCCGAATCATATGGCTACACCTTC. Together with reference TRBV11-2 and TRBJ1-2, the CDR3 gives the full variable domain: EAGVAQSPRYKIIEKRQSVAFWCNPISGHATLYWYQQILGQGPKLLIQFQNNGVVDDSQLPKDRFSAERLKGVDSTLKIQPAKLEDSAVYLCASSGADRAESYGYTFGSGTRLTVV.

The V gene is TRBV9, the J gene TRBJ2-3, with D perhaps TRBD1 (6 bases). CDR1 is SGDLS and CDR2 is YYNGEE in the germline V gene. With 0 bases removed from V and 1 base from J, the gap between germline ends came to 12 bases. This CDR3 contains 16 residues. The CDR3 nucleotides read TGTGCCAGCAGCGTAGGACCTCGACAGGGCACAGATACGCAGTATTTT. Its protein is CASSVGPRQGTDTQYF.

In its sample, this clonotype was seen a few times. The chain joins TRBV13 to TRBJ2-5; 10 bases line up with TRBD2. CDR1 PRHDT and CDR2 FYEKMQ come from the germline V gene (reference sequence). Trimming cost V 10 bases and J 4 bases; bases outside gene matches: 12. The CDR3 is 15 amino acids. CDR3 sequence reads: CATWGPSGRRETQYF. CDR3 coding DNA: TGTGCCACCTGGGGACCTAGCGGGAGAAGAGAGACCCAGTACTTC.

The chain links TRBV5-5 to TRBJ1-5, with no clear D. Germline V gene data show CDR1 as SGHKS and CDR2 as YYEKEE (reference sequence). The CDR3 length is 16 residues. Trimming took off 0 bases at V and 3 bases at J, with 13 bases between the two ends. In nucleotides, the CDR3 is TGTGCCAGCAGCTTGGTTATGGCAGGACCCAATCAGCCCCAGCATTTT. It yields the protein CASSLVMAGPNQPQHF.

In DNA, the CDR3 is TGCAGCGTTGAAGCGTCCTGGAAGGGGCCGGTCAATGAGCAGTTCTTC. This gives the protein CSVEASWKGPVNEQFF. This chain uses TRBV29-1 with TRBJ2-1; a weak D match, TRBD1 (5 bases). The germline V and J ends were trimmed by 1 base and 6 bases, with 19 bases remaining between them. The CDR3 has 16 residues. Germline V gene data show CDR1 as SQVTM and CDR2 as ANQGSEA.

This clonotype was seen repeatedly, ten times or more. This chain links TRBV12-3 or TRBV12-4 with TRBJ2-3; 12 nucleotides align to TRBD2. The CDR3 loop spans 13 amino acids. Unmatched junction bases numbered 6, after V lost 10 bases and J lost 7 bases. This CDR3 is CATGLAGIYTQYF. The CDR3 DNA reads TGTGCCACCGGACTAGCGGGAATTTATACGCAGTATTTT.

This clonotype was counted between two and nine times. This chain connects TRBV14 to TRBJ2-1; 8 bases are a match to TRBD1. Germline V gene lookup returns CDR1 SGHDN and CDR2 FVKESK. The CDR3 length is 16 residues. Trimming cost V 5 bases and J 4 bases; bases outside gene matches: 10. The CDR3 region has the DNA TGTGCCAGCAGCTCCCGGGACAGGAGGGGGTACAATGAGCAGTTCTTC. Protein: CASSSRDRRGYNEQFF.

V is TRBV7-9 and J is TRBJ2-5; 8 bases are shared with TRBD2. Losses at the gene ends were 2 bases for V and 11 bases for J; bases not matched to a gene: 13. The CDR3 extends over 15 amino acids. The germline V gene has CDR1 SEHNR and CDR2 FQNEAQ (reference sequence). The CDR3, as DNA: TGTGCCAGCAGCTTAATTCGACGGGAGGGCCCGGTGCAGTACTTC. Translated: CASSLIRREGPVQYF. Full variable domain (rest looked up from reference TRBV7-9 and TRBJ2-5): DTGVSQNPRHKITKRGQNVTFRCDPISEHNRLYWYRQTLGQGPEFLTYFQNEAQLEKSRLLSDRFSAERPKGSFSTLEIQRTEQGDSAMYLCASSLIRREGPVQYFGPGTRLLVL.

This clonotype was seen many times. The chain combines TRBV5-1 with TRBJ2-3; D ambiguous. V dropped 0 bases and J dropped 6 bases, with 5 bases sitting between them. The germline V gene encodes CDR1 SGHRS and CDR2 YFSETQ. This CDR3 contains 12 residues. CDR3 in DNA: TGCGCCAGCAGCTTGGAGTACGATACGCAGTATTTT. Protein product: CASSLEYDTQYF.

On this clonotype itself: Given a much more abundant clone one base away, this may be a read error. The V and J genes are TRBV29-1 and TRBJ2-1; D not certain. Near its end, the DNA agrees better with TRBJ2-7, so the J call may be wrong. Per the germline V gene, CDR1 is SQVTM and CDR2 is ANQGSEA. This CDR3 region has 12 residues. The CDR3 here is CSGHASYNEQYF. For the CDR3, the DNA is TGCAGCGGGCACGCGTCCTACAATGAGCAGTACTTC.

J is TRBJ2-7 and V is TRBV20-1, with D maybe TRBD1 (8 bases). The CDR3 covers 17 residues. Germline CDR1 and CDR2: DFQATT and SNEGSKA (reference sequence). V lost 6 bases and J 2 bases, leaving 26 bases between the germline ends. This chain's CDR3 is CSARSGSQGGTPYEQYF. The DNA of the CDR3 is TGCAGTGCGCGGTCGGGTTCACAGGGGGGGACCCCCTACGAGCAGTACTTC.

The table lists this clonotype with a few counts. The chain carries TRBV20-1 and TRBJ2-1; unclear D gene. V was cut by 4 bases and J by 8 bases, with 9 bases left in between. This CDR3 region has 11 residues. In germline, CDR1 is DFQATT, CDR2 SNEGSKA (reference sequence). CDR3 residues: CSAIPGHEQFF. The CDR3 nucleotides read TGCAGTGCTATCCCCGGCCATGAGCAGTTCTTC.

V usage is TRBV28 and J usage is TRBJ1-2; tentatively, D is TRBD1 (5 bases). Germline V gene sequence: CDR1 MDHEN, CDR2 SYDVKM. The CDR3 consists of 16 residues. V was trimmed by 5 bases and J by 6 bases, leaving 22 bases between them. The CDR3 DNA reads TGTGCCAGCAGTCCCACCCTGGGAGGGGCCCTCCATGGCTACACCTTC. Translating gives CASSPTLGGALHGYTF.

The chain links TRBV5-1 to TRBJ1-1; D is ambiguous. The germline CDR1 and CDR2 sequences are SGHRS and YFSETQ. Trimming shortened V by 0 bases and J by 0 bases, and 12 bases separated the two germline ends. The CDR3 loop spans 16 amino acids. The DNA of the CDR3 is TGCGCCAGCAGCTTGGCGTCCGGGTCATTGAACACTGAAGCTTTCTTT. Its translation: CASSLASGSLNTEAFF.

This chain uses TRBV2 with TRBJ1-1; D might be TRBD1 (5 bases). This CDR3 comprises 12 residues. In germline, CDR1 is SNHLY, CDR2 FYNNEI. The V end was cut by 7 bases, the J end by 4 bases, with 10 bases between. This CDR3 reads CASIREGTEAFF. DNA of the CDR3: TGTGCCAGCATCAGGGAGGGCACTGAAGCTTTCTTT.

A single count supports this clonotype. Being one base from a much bigger clone, this may be a read error. The chain links TRBV7-7 to TRBJ2-5, with D hard to call. This CDR3 is 11 amino acids long. Per germline, CDR1 SSHAT and CDR2 FNYEAQ (reference sequence). DNA for the CDR3: TGTGCTAGCAGCTTTGGGCCTGAGCAGTACTTC. Its protein product is CASSFGPEQYF.

A word on this clonotype: A much larger clone lies a single base off, so this may be a read error. V and J are TRBV7-9 and TRBJ2-5; 7 bases line up with TRBD2. The CDR3 length is 15 residues. The trim removed 5 bases at V and 5 bases at J, leaving 11 bases unmatched. Germline V lookup: CDR1 SEHNR, CDR2 FQNEAQ (reference sequence). CDR3 DNA sequence: TGTGCCAGCAGCCTCACGGGAGGCTCTGCGGAGACCCAGTACTTC. Translated, it gives CASSLTGGSAETQYF.